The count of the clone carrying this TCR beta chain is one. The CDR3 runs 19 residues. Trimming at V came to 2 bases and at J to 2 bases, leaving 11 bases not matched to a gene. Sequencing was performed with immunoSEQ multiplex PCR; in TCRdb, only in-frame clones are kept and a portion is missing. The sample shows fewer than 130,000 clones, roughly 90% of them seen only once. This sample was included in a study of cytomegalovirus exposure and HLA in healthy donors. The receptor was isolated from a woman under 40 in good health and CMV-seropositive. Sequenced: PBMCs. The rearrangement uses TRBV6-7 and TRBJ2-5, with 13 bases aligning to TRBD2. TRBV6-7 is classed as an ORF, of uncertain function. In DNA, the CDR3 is TGTGCCAGCAGTTACCTAGGGGTCGGACTAGCGGGGGTACAAGAGACCCAGTACTTC. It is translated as CASSYLGVGLAGVQETQYF.